The source of this TCR beta chain is a study of T cells after yellow fever vaccination. Germline CDR1 is KGHSH and CDR2 is LQKENI. The CDR3 runs to 13 residues. As TCR cDNA was made by 5'RACE template switching, a universal primer site and UMIs were added. Each CDR3 protein is one row after TCRdb ran MiXCR on the 5' RACE reads. The table records under 550,000 distinct CDR3 sequences, just over 20% of them present only once. Of note for this clonotype: The antigen is undetermined. A read error may produce the germline difference seen at one junction end.

Study results and limitations: By day 5 rather than day 15, the secondary response had peaked, though it was weaker.

This rearrangement joins TRBV18 to TRBJ2-1; tentatively, D is TRBD2 (6 bases). The receptor's source is a young man who received the YFV17D yellow fever vaccine. Sequencing was performed on PBMCs, taken approximately 22 days after the first yellow fever vaccination. This chain's CDR3 is CASSPREYNEQFF. CDR3 DNA: TGTGCCAGCTCCCCACGGGAGTACAATGAGCAGTTCTTC.